Sequencing of this T cell receptor beta chain was carried out in a study of blood T cell repertoires in COVID-19. Germline V gives CDR1 SNHLY, CDR2 FYNNEI. This CDR3 has 12 residues. Trimming removed 4 bases from V and 7 bases from J, with 10 bases in between. Some clones are missing from TCRdb's copy, which holds only in-frame ones; the method was immunoSEQ multiplex PCR. The data show more than 300,000 clones, with 70% to 90% seen just once and about 10% held by the top ten. All enrollees were roughly 18 to 89 years old and from 20 to 25 US areas. The source is a young woman who had recovered from COVID-19. The chain combines TRBV2 with TRBJ1-1; D is perhaps TRBD1 (6 bases). The sample consisted of PBMCs or T cells enriched from blood (not recorded which). The CDR3 is CASSGQASEAFF. The CDR3 DNA reads TGTGCCAGCAGTGGACAGGCTAGTGAAGCTTTCTTT.